The 14 T cell receptor beta chains presented below share a single source sample, sequenced in a study of blood T cell repertoires in COVID-19. Measured with immunoSEQ multiplex PCR; TCRdb has only the in-frame clones, and not every one. Of roughly 100,000 clones in the sample, 91% were seen once. Sequencing used peripheral blood. Receptors were obtained from a young man with acute or convalescent COVID-19.

J is TRBJ2-2 and V is TRBV7-9; D unclear. CDR1 is SEHNR and CDR2 is FQNEAQ in the germline V gene (reference sequence). The germline V and J ends were trimmed by 4 bases and 7 bases, with 16 bases remaining between them. The CDR3 has 15 residues. This CDR3 is CASSSGSAPGGELFF. In DNA form, the CDR3 reads TGTGCCAGCAGCTCCGGCAGTGCCCCGGGCGGGGAGCTGTTTTTT.

This chain connects TRBV9 to TRBJ2-3; D may be TRBD2 (5 bases). Germline CDR1 is SGDLS and CDR2 is YYNGEE. The CDR3 length is 14 residues. Between the trimmed V and J ends, which lost 3 bases and 5 bases, there was a span of 13 bases. CDR3 in amino acids: CASSGADREDTQYF. DNA of the CDR3: TGTGCCAGCAGCGGAGCGGACCGAGAAGATACGCAGTATTTT.

The chain has TRBV10-1 and TRBJ2-1; the match to TRBD1 covers 12 bases. The CDR3 covers 17 residues. The J segment lost 6 bases and the V segment lost 6 bases, leaving 12 bases of the junction unmatched. Germline V gene data show CDR1 as WNHNN and CDR2 as SYGVQD (reference sequence). The CDR3 bases are TGCGCCAGCAGCGGGACCTTTGGGACAGGGGGCCGCAATGAGCAGTTCTTC. This encodes CASSGTFGTGGRNEQFF.

The sample holds one count of this clone. The V gene is TRBV21-1, the J gene TRBJ1-2. TRBV21-1 corresponds to a pseudogene. The CDR3 loop spans 18 amino acids. For the CDR3, the DNA is TGTGCCAGCAGCAAAGTGGGACCCTCAAAGCCCCGGGAGGTAAGCTACACCTTC. It is translated as CASSKVGPSKPREVSYTF.

This clone has a single count. The sample carries other DNA sequences with the same CDR3. The rearrangement uses TRBV7-9 and TRBJ1-5; D is perhaps TRBD1 (6 bases). Germline assignment: CDR1 SEHNR and CDR2 FQNEAQ (reference sequence). V lost 5 bases and J 1 base, leaving 9 bases between the germline ends. The CDR3 is 14 residues long. CDR3 coding DNA: TGTGCCAGCAGCCCAACAGGGAGCAATCAGCCCCAGCATTTT. Encoded protein: CASSPTGSNQPQHF.

This chain connects TRBV5-1 to TRBJ1-1; D is unresolved. The CDR3 is 12 residues long. Germline V gene data show CDR1 as SGHRS and CDR2 as YFSETQ. With 0 bases removed from V and 10 bases from J, the gap between germline ends came to 10 bases. The CDR3, as DNA: TGCGCCAGCAGCTTGGGGCAATCGGGAGCTTTCTTT. This translates into CASSLGQSGAFF.

The chain joins TRBV7-6 to TRBJ1-1; D may be TRBD1 (6 bases). Germline CDR1 and CDR2: SGHVS and FNYEAQ. The V end lost 1 base, the J end lost 1 base, and 13 bases lay between the germline ends. This CDR3 has 16 amino acids. CDR3 nucleotide sequence: TGTGCCAGCAGCTTAGTGGCCGCGGGGGCGAACACTGAAGCTTTCTTT. Translation gives CASSLVAAGANTEAFF.

V usage is TRBV2 and J usage is TRBJ2-2; a possible D gene is TRBD1 (6 bases). CDR3 size: 15 residues. Germline-derived CDR1 and CDR2 are SNHLY and FYNNEI. V lost 5 bases and J lost 5, with 15 bases in between. CDR3 sequence reads: CASSSQLGGTGELFF. The CDR3 nucleotides read TGTGCCAGCAGTAGCCAACTAGGGGGAACCGGGGAGCTGTTTTTT.

This rearrangement joins TRBV12-5 to TRBJ1-5; D call uncertain. The CDR3 loop spans 13 amino acids. Per the germline V gene, CDR1 is LGHNT and CDR2 is FRNRAP. The V and J ends lost 9 bases and 0 bases respectively, with 9 bases between them. The CDR3 loop reads CASGEVSNQPQHF. The CDR3 nucleotides read TGTGCTAGCGGAGAGGTTAGCAATCAGCCCCAGCATTTT.

The chain couples TRBV29-1 to TRBJ1-2; D is undetermined. The CDR3 runs to 12 residues. Germline V gene data show CDR1 as SQVTM and CDR2 as ANQGSEA. The V and J ends lost 3 bases and 2 bases respectively, with 7 bases between them. CDR3: CSVDGQNYGYTF. The DNA for the CDR3 is TGCAGCGTTGATGGGCAGAACTATGGCTACACCTTC.

DNA for the CDR3: TGTGCCAGCAGCCAGGGTCCCGGGACTAGCGGGAGCTCCTACAATGAGCAGTTCTTC. Protein product: CASSQGPGTSGSSYNEQFF. The rearrangement links TRBV4-2 to TRBJ2-1; 14 bases are shared with TRBD2. Germline trimming cut 3 bases from V and 0 bases from J; bases unmatched to any gene: 7. This CDR3 comprises 19 residues. Germline V gives CDR1 LGHNA, CDR2 YNFKEQ.

The rearrangement links TRBV6-5 to TRBJ2-7; 10 nucleotides line up with TRBD2. The CDR3 is made up of 15 amino acids. Losses at the gene ends were 5 bases for V and 4 bases for J; bases not matched to a gene: 8. Germline V lookup: CDR1 MNHEY, CDR2 SVGAGI. Here the CDR3 reads CASSRGTSGIYEQYF. As DNA, the CDR3 is TGTGCCAGCAGTCGGGGAACTAGCGGGATATACGAGCAGTACTTC.

V and J are TRBV5-1 and TRBJ1-5, with D perhaps matching TRBD1 (6 bases). Germline values: CDR1 SGHRS, CDR2 YFSETQ. Trimming left V 0 bases short and J 0 bases short, with 10 bases between. The CDR3 length is 16 residues. DNA for the CDR3: TGCGCCAGCAGCTTGGCCCCAGGGGATAGCAATCAGCCCCAGCATTTT. This sequence encodes CASSLAPGDSNQPQHF.

The chain employs TRBV19 and TRBJ1-3; D gene unclear. The ends were cut back, 7 bases at V and 2 bases at J, with 9 bases in the middle. This CDR3 spans 13 amino acids. CDR1 is LNHDA and CDR2 is SQIVND in the germline V gene (reference sequence). The CDR3 reads CASISGTGNTIYF. The CDR3 nucleotides are TGTGCCAGTATCTCGGGAACTGGAAACACCATATATTTT.